Following are 4 T cell receptor beta chains from one sample sequenced in a study of regulatory T cells in long-lasting Graves disease. Sequencing libraries for TCR beta were prepared with iRepertoire HTBI primers and Arm-PCR of CDR3 regions. TCRdb re-called the multiplex PCR reads through MiXCR, storing one row per CDR3 protein. The sample records about 400,000 distinct CDR3 sequences, 20% being singletons. Time point here: persistent/refractory GD, antithyroid drugs over 5 years with positive TRAb. The TCR library was made from RNA extracted from PBMCs. The sample here was peripheral blood mononuclear cells (PBMCs), taken when the disease was refractory, from a patient treated with antithyroid drugs. The receptors originated from a female donor with Graves disease.

This clonotype was counted many times. The chain carries TRBV6-9 and TRBJ2-5; maybe TRBD1 (6 bases). Germline V gene sequence: CDR1 MNHGY, CDR2 SVAAGI. V was cut by 4 bases and J by 5 bases, with 17 bases left in between. CDR3 length: 15 amino acids. In nucleotides, the CDR3 is TGTGCCAGCAGTTCGATCGGGACATTCGGCGAGACCCAGTACTTC. As protein: CASSSIGTFGETQYF.

The chain combines TRBV20-1 with TRBJ2-7; D gene uncertain. With 1 base removed from V and 6 bases from J, the gap between germline ends came to 7 bases. The CDR3 is 11 amino acids. Per the germline V gene, CDR1 is DFQATT and CDR2 is SNEGSKA (reference sequence). Written as DNA, the CDR3 is TGCAGTGCTAGAGCGCCGGGCGAGCAGTACTTC. This codes for CSARAPGEQYF.

This clonotype was counted only a few times. The V and J genes are TRBV20-1 and TRBJ1-3; tentatively, D is TRBD1 (6 bases). The CDR3 is 17 residues long. Germline lookup yields CDR1 DFQATT and CDR2 SNEGSKA (reference sequence). V was trimmed by 1 base and J by 0 bases, leaving 16 bases between them. The CDR3, as DNA: TGCAGTGCTAGAGTCCCCGGCCAGGGGTTCTCTGGAAACACCATATATTTT. It specifies CSARVPGQGFSGNTIYF.

This clonotype appeared many times. The gene calls are TRBV7-2 and TRBJ1-5; 7 nucleotides agree with TRBD1. J was trimmed by 2 bases and V by 4 bases; bases with no gene match: 8. The CDR3 has 16 amino acids. Germline V gives CDR1 SGHTA, CDR2 FQGNSA. The CDR3 DNA is TGTGCCAGCAGCTCATCAGGGACAGTGGGCAATCAGCCCCAGCATTTT. Its protein product is CASSSSGTVGNQPQHF.